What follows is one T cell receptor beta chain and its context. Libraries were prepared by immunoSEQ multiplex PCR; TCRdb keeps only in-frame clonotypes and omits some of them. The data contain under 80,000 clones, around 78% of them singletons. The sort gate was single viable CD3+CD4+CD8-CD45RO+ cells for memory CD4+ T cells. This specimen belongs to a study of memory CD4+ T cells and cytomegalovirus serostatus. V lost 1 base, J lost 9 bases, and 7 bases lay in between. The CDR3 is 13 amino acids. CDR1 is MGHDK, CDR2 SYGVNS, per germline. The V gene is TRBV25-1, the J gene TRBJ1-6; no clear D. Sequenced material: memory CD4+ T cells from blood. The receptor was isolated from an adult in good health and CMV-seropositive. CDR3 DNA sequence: TGTGCCAGCAGTGAATTGGCCGGTTCACCCCTCCACTTT. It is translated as CASSELAGSPLHF.